This T cell receptor (beta chain) was recorded in a study of T-cell memory formation after mild COVID-19. TCRdb redid the calling of the 5' RACE reads with MiXCR, one entry per CDR3 protein. The data contain some 290,000 distinct CDR3 sequences, 16% of them seen just once; the ten biggest clones take up about a fifth. This clonotype has more than one count but fewer than ten. Germline V gene lookup returns CDR1 SEHNR and CDR2 FQNEAQ (reference sequence). Trimming cost V 1 base and J 1 base, with 13 bases left between them. This CDR3 region has 16 residues. The specimen sequenced was PBMCs or a T cell subset sorted from them (not recorded which). The chain uses TRBV7-9 and TRBJ1-2, with D maybe TRBD1 (5 bases). The TCR originated in a man between 18 and 29 years old who had mild COVID-19 (a few samples of this study predate the infection). Cell type and time point are not known. Here the CDR3 reads CASSLGAREDNYGYTF. In DNA form, the CDR3 reads TGTGCCAGCAGCTTAGGGGCCAGGGAGGATAACTATGGCTACACCTTC.